These T cell receptor beta chains were read from a single sample in a study of blood T cell repertoires in COVID-19. Clones were read by immunoSEQ multiplex PCR, and TCRdb kept only the in-frame ones, dropping some. The sample records roughly 30,000 clones, approximately 82% being singletons. Sequencing was carried out using peripheral blood. The receptors stem from a human donor in a cohort sampled during active COVID-19. The CDR3 runs from the conserved cysteine through the conserved F or W. The D gene is left open where the match is weak. Clone sizes are given selectively: once, few, many, or a class where the clone is expanded.

j_gene,v_gene,d_gene,abundance,CDR3aa,CDR3nt
TRBJ2-2,TRBV4-2,-,-,CASSQERGTGELFF,TGTGCCAGCAGCCAAGAAAGGGGAACCGGGGAGCTGTTTTTT
TRBJ1-5,TRBV5-1,TRBD1,-,CASSSGQGTHQPQHF,TGCGCCAGCAGCTCGGGACAGGGGACCCACCAGCCCCAGCATTTT
TRBJ1-2,TRBV2,TRBD1,-,CASSPGTDYGYTF,TGTGCCAGCAGTCCTGGGACAGACTATGGCTACACCTTC
TRBJ2-7,TRBV24-1,-,-,CATSEGSNTFYEQYF,TGTGCCACCAGTGAAGGGAGCAATACTTTCTACGAGCAGTACTTC
TRBJ1-4,TRBV6-1,-,-,CASSEGGGVYEKLFF,TGTGCCAGCAGTGAAGGCGGCGGGGTTTATGAAAAACTGTTTTTT
TRBJ1-5,TRBV5-1,-,-,CASSRGGVESNQPQHF,TGCGCCAGCAGCCGGGGGGGCGTTGAGAGCAATCAGCCCCAGCATTTT
TRBJ2-2,TRBV28,TRBD1,-,CASSSRTGENTGELFF,TGTGCCAGCAGTTCCCGGACAGGGGAGAACACCGGGGAGCTGTTTTTT
TRBJ2-7,TRBV27,TRBD1,few,CASRRLGQGGPKTYEQYF,TGTGCCAGCAGACGCCTAGGACAGGGCGGGCCTAAAACCTACGAGCAGTACTTC
TRBJ2-3,TRBV2,TRBD2,-,CASSEATSRTQYF,TGTGCCAGCAGTGAAGCGACTAGCCGTACGCAGTATTTT
TRBJ1-2,TRBV27,TRBD1,-,CASSGDRSPYGYTF,TGTGCCAGCAGCGGGGACAGGAGCCCCTATGGCTACACCTTC
TRBJ1-4,TRBV7-9,TRBD1,-,CASSSAGGVGEKLFF,TGTGCCAGCAGCTCTGCAGGGGGCGTGGGAGAAAAACTGTTTTTT
TRBJ2-7,TRBV6-5,-,-,CASSYPTQGGAYEQYF,TGTGCCAGCAGTTACCCGACCCAGGGAGGAGCCTACGAGCAGTACTTC
TRBJ2-7,TRBV7-6,TRBD1,once,CASSFSGTGLDEQYF,TGTGCCAGCAGCTTCTCCGGGACAGGGCTCGACGAGCAGTACTTC
TRBJ1-4,TRBV29-1,-,-,CSVEEGPGEKLFF,TGCAGCGTTGAAGAGGGCCCTGGCGAAAAACTGTTTTTT
TRBJ2-7,TRBV28,TRBD1,-,CASSLPGTGSYEQYF,TGTGCCAGCAGTTTACCCGGGACAGGGTCTTACGAGCAGTACTTC
TRBJ1-3,TRBV5-6,-,-,CASSPYSVGNTIYF,TGTGCCAGCAGCCCATACAGTGTTGGAAACACCATATATTTT
TRBJ1-1,TRBV10-2,-,-,CASSPQRDTEAFF,TGCGCCAGCAGTCCCCAACGGGACACTGAAGCTTTCTTT
TRBJ1-6,TRBV6-1,-,-,CASSERWPYNSPLHF,TGTGCCAGCAGTGAAAGATGGCCTTATAATTCACCCCTCCACTTT
TRBJ1-1,TRBV10-3,TRBD1,-,CAISEWGLGDRGMNTEAFF,TGTGCCATCAGTGAGTGGGGTTTGGGGGACAGGGGAATGAACACTGAAGCTTTCTTT
TRBJ1-6,TRBV7-2,TRBD1,-,CASSLEGGRSPLHF,TGTGCCAGCAGCTTAGAAGGGGGCCGGTCACCCCTCCACTTT
TRBJ1-1,TRBV29-1,-,-,CSVVQMGDTEAFF,TGCAGTGTTGTACAGATGGGAGACACTGAAGCTTTCTTT